These 13 T cell receptor beta chains originate from one sample sequenced in a study of chemoradiotherapy in HPV16-positive cancers. Method: immunoSEQ multiplex PCR; TCRdb's copy keeps in-frame clones and lacks some. The table records approximately 12,000 clones, roughly 70% of them present only once. The sample was acquired from a patient who underwent chemoradiotherapy. The source is a human donor with HPV-associated anogenital cancer.

In DNA form, the CDR3 reads TGTGCCAGCAGCCTCACGGACCTCCCTGGGGATGAGCAGTTCTTC. Translation gives CASSLTDLPGDEQFF. This chain connects TRBV11-2 to TRBJ2-1; D remains unclear. Trimming removed 5 bases from V and 8 bases from J, with 19 bases in between. The length of the CDR3 is 15 residues. Germline assignment: CDR1 SGHAT and CDR2 FQNNGV.

This clone was detected once. The rearrangement links TRBV19 to TRBJ2-5, with 11 nucleotides matching TRBD1. With V trimmed by 4 bases and J by 3 bases, 10 bases remained unmatched. This CDR3 comprises 17 residues. Germline V gene lookup returns CDR1 LNHDA and CDR2 SQIVND (reference sequence). CDR3 nucleotide sequence: TGTGCCAGTAGTAAATACTCCCCGGGACAGGGGGAAGAGACCCAGTACTTC. It is translated as CASSKYSPGQGEETQYF.

The chain couples TRBV19 to TRBJ1-3, with no clear D. The CDR3 runs to 17 residues. Trimming took off 3 bases at V and 0 bases at J, with 15 bases between the two ends. CDR1 is LNHDA and CDR2 is SQIVND in the germline V gene (reference sequence). In nucleotides, the CDR3 is TGTGCCAGTAGTATGCGGGCAGCAGGTCTCTCTGGAAACACCATATATTTT. This encodes CASSMRAAGLSGNTIYF.

The chain carries TRBV13 and TRBJ1-2; D not certain. CDR1 PRHDT and CDR2 FYEKMQ come from the germline V gene (reference sequence). This CDR3 has 13 residues. V lost 5 bases to trimming and J lost 3 bases, with 10 bases between them. The CDR3 is CASSRGRDYGYTF. CDR3 nucleotides: TGTGCCAGCAGCCGAGGAAGGGACTATGGCTACACCTTC.

The table lists this clone with a few counts. The V call is TRBV28, the J call TRBJ1-1, with 10 positions matching TRBD1. Germline V gives CDR1 MDHEN, CDR2 SYDVKM. With V trimmed by 6 bases and J by 11 bases, 6 bases remained unmatched. The CDR3 covers 12 residues. In DNA, the CDR3 is TGTGCCAGCAGCCGACAGGGGGCGGGGGCTTTCTTT. Protein sequence: CASSRQGAGAFF.

There are a few counts of this clone. The chain combines TRBV19 with TRBJ2-7, with 8 bases fitting TRBD1. Trimming took 2 bases from V and 7 from J; bases not matched to a gene: 10. This CDR3 spans 15 amino acids. Germline V gives CDR1 LNHDA, CDR2 SQIVND (reference sequence). CDR3 coding DNA: TGTGCCAGTAGTATAACCGGACAGGGATTAGGTGAGCAGTACTTC. Protein: CASSITGQGLGEQYF.

The rearrangement uses TRBV27 and TRBJ1-2, with 7 bases aligning to TRBD1. The CDR3 has 13 amino acids. V lost 7 bases and J lost 3; bases outside the gene matches: 5. Germline V gene sequence: CDR1 MNHEY, CDR2 SMNVEV (reference sequence). The CDR3 nucleotides read TGTGCCAGCACCTCTGACAGGGACTATGGCTACACCTTC. It specifies CASTSDRDYGYTF.

This clone was detected once. V and J are TRBV9 and TRBJ2-1, with 8 bases aligning to TRBD2. The CDR3 length is 16 residues. CDR1 SGDLS and CDR2 YYNGEE come from the germline V gene. V trimming: 1 base; J trimming: 5 bases; junction bases outside the gene matches: 8. The CDR3 DNA reads as TGTGCCAGCAGCGTAAAACTAACGGGAGGGGACAATGAGCAGTTCTTC. This translates into CASSVKLTGGDNEQFF. Full variable domain (outside the CDR3, taken from reference TRBV9 and TRBJ2-1): DSGVTQTPKHLITATGQRVTLRCSPRSGDLSVYWYQQSLDQGLQFLIQYYNGEERAKGNILERFSAQQFPDLHSELNLSSLELGDSALYFCASSVKLTGGDNEQFFGPGTRLTVL.

CDR3 in amino acids: CASSPVEGIDANTGELFF. CDR3 nucleotides: TGTGCCAGCAGTCCTGTCGAGGGAATCGACGCGAACACCGGGGAGCTGTTTTTT. V is TRBV28 and J is TRBJ2-2, with D tentatively TRBD2 (5 bases). Trimming left V 5 bases short and J 0 bases short, with 19 bases between. There are 18 residues in the CDR3. From germline, CDR1 is MDHEN and CDR2 SYDVKM.

This rearrangement joins TRBV7-8 to TRBJ2-1; D unresolved. CDR1 and CDR2 from the germline V gene are SGHVS and FQNEAQ. The length of the CDR3 is 12 residues. V was shortened by 0 bases and J by 8 bases, with 5 bases between the two germline ends. The CDR3 DNA reads TGTGCCAGCAGCTTAGCTACCTATGAGCAGTTCTTC. Its translation: CASSLATYEQFF.

The chain has TRBV7-3 and TRBJ1-1; possibly TRBD1 for D (6 bases). Germline lookup yields CDR1 SGHTA and CDR2 FQGTGA. Trimming removed 5 bases at V and 6 bases at J, with 16 bases between. This CDR3 is 14 amino acids long. This CDR3 reads CASSHSGAGAEAFF. CDR3 sequence (DNA): TGTGCCAGCAGCCACTCAGGGGCCGGGGCTGAAGCTTTCTTT.

This chain links TRBV6-1 with TRBJ1-1; the D gene is possibly TRBD1 (6 bases). Trimming took 3 bases from V and 1 from J, leaving 6 bases between them. Germline V lookup: CDR1 MNHNS, CDR2 SASEGT. The length of the CDR3 is 13 residues. DNA for the CDR3: TGTGCCAGCAGTGAGGGGGCGAACACTGAAGCTTTCTTT. This translates into CASSEGANTEAFF.

The chain joins TRBV30 to TRBJ1-1; possibly TRBD1 for D (5 bases). Trimming removed 7 bases at V and 8 bases at J, with 11 bases between. The CDR3 spans 10 residues. Germline CDR1 and CDR2: GTSNPN and SVGIG (reference sequence). CDR3 sequence: CALGRAEAFF. CDR3 nucleotide sequence: TGTGCCTTGGGGCGGGCCGAAGCTTTCTTT.